This T cell receptor beta chain was sequenced in a study of T cells in Graves' hyperthyroidism and ophthalmopathy (dated by TCRdb to between 2018 and 2021). As for the study more broadly: Peripheral blood was sampled at the time of initial diagnosis, prior to any treatment. The study also compared thyroid tissue and blood T-cell repertoires from 6 or 7 Graves' hyperthyroidism patients. TCR Vbeta CDR3 sequencing of fewer than 150 peripheral blood samples (roughly 41 ophthalmopathy, around 80 hyperthyroidism and approximately 17 progressor patients) is reported in the paper. TCR V-J signatures able to tell the groups apart were searched for in a discovery cohort of 90 to 100 patients, of whom more than 40 had Graves' ophthalmopathy and more than 55 had stable Graves' hyperthyroidism. Once sampling was done, hyperthyroidism patients were given methimazole at a starting dose of 30 mg daily, whereas ophthalmopathy patients were given high-dose intravenous methylprednisolone. An independent validation cohort of around 20 hyperthyroidism patients and more than 15 patients who later progressed to ophthalmopathy tested prospective prediction of ophthalmopathy. For training and testing, the 100 or so patients in the discovery cohort were randomly divided in a 7:3 ratio.

The hyperthyroidism patients were between 18 and 65 years old and newly diagnosed, with a disease duration of less than 2 months. The study excluded patients with uncontrolled infections, other autoimmune diseases, pregnancy or lactation. Diagnoses were based on clinical symptoms, serum thyroxine and TRAb, thyroid ultrasound and orbital computed tomography. Blood from progressor patients was drawn when they were first diagnosed with hyperthyroidism, before any ophthalmopathy symptoms appeared. PBMCs were separated from roughly 9.3 ml of fresh peripheral blood using Ficoll-Paque density gradient centrifugation. Progressor patients were defined as those initially diagnosed with Graves' hyperthyroidism in whom ophthalmopathy developed during follow-up. Trizol reagent was used to extract total RNA, and RNA quality was then checked on an Agilent 2100 Bioanalyzer. The cysteine opens and the phenylalanine closes a CDR3 of 13 amino acids. Only the CDR3 DNA stays, 39 bases, in frame from base 1. From the germline V gene, CDR1 is SNHLY and CDR2 is FYNNEI. Relative to germline, V is 7 bases shorter and J is 4 bases shorter, with 13 bases between their ends.

What the study reported, not specific to this receptor: Most expanded thyroid clonotypes (frequency above 0.001) were also detected in blood, suggesting blood repertoires may reflect thyroid immune responses. No statistical method was used to set the sample size in advance, and investigators knew the group allocation. In validation, the model predicted progression to ophthalmopathy with just under 71% sensitivity and about 72% specificity, a median of 6.5 months before onset. Ophthalmopathy was separated from stable hyperthyroidism by a 13 V-J signature model, with about 88% sensitivity and about 81% specificity obtained in cross-validation and 80%/75% obtained in testing.

The TCR beta CDR3 regions were amplified from RNA transcripts. The TCR CDR3 was subjected to a first round of RT-PCR using the HTBI primer set and the Qiagen OneStep RT-PCR kit. Libraries were constructed in a second round of multiplex PCR, after which size selection and purification were performed. Paired-end sequencing of the libraries was performed with 100 bp reads on an Illumina HiSeq2000. From the authors' description of their analysis: SOAPnuke was used to process the raw data, throwing out any read that contained adapters or uncalled bases, had a mean Phred below 15, or lacked an exact constant-primer or identifier match. High-quality paired reads were merged with COPE v1.2.5, and unique nucleotide sequences were defined as clonotypes. MiTCR v1.1 was used to align clonotypes to the IMGT TRBV, TRBD and TRBJ reference segments. The analysis included only V-J combinations with a frequency above 0.0001, which together covered around 99% of the repertoires. A TCS score was defined as the ratio of F50 (clonal expansion) to E x V (chaos), with BLOSUM62-based TCRdist applied between CDR3 peptides within each V-J. Welch's t-statistics and random forest reduced 514 V-J features to roughly 13, which were used in a naive Bayes classifier (R e1071). The public reads were run again by TCRdb, first through fastp at Q25 and then through MiXCR, and only productive beta chains were kept. Every entry covers one CDR3 protein and lists the most common genes and DNA from its rows. TCRdb, not the original authors, processed these V and J calls. For this sample there are about 770,000 distinct CDR3 sequences; approximately 18% appear just once. Around 15% of the sample goes to the ten largest clones.

This clonotype was recorded at least ten times. Its antigen has not been determined. Base qualities are missing; no much larger clone stands one base away. Sequencing was carried out using blood. The sequence was obtained from a woman aged 50 to 60 with Graves' hyperthyroidism that later progressed to Graves' ophthalmopathy. The sequence joins TRBV2 to TRBJ1-1; perhaps TRBD1 is the D gene, with 6 bases matching. The bases read TGTGCCAGCATTGCGAGGGGGTTCACTGAAGCTTTCTTT. This yields the protein CASIARGFTEAFF.